What follows describes a single TCR beta chain. What it binds is not known. This record comes from a study of cytomegalovirus exposure and HLA in healthy donors. Looking at the study overall: A preliminary data release comprised roughly 80 million unique TCRs obtained from HLA-typed donors. Membership in the Caucasian-associated ancestry cluster was found for approximately 85% of around 380 genotyped donors.

Germline V gene data show CDR1 as MNHNY and CDR2 as SVGAGI (reference sequence). The CDR3 contains 16 residues. V was clipped by 6 bases and J by 0 bases; unmatched bases: 7. Primers included in the PCR were 60 Vbeta and 13 Jbeta primers. TCRdb's copy holds only in-frame clones and misses some; the assay was immunoSEQ multiplex PCR. The sample lists 100,000 to 150,000 clones, approximately 80% seen once, with roughly 0.9% in the top ten. The study's findings and limits: A link between a missense DCLRE1C variant and TCR beta V- and J-gene trimming emerged from a later analysis. In a later analysis, DRB1 alleles had the most associated TCRs; HLA-C alleles the fewest.

This sequence joins TRBV6-6 and TRBJ2-1; 8 nucleotides line up with TRBD2. This TCR derives from a woman aged 55-70 years in good health and CMV-seronegative. The source material was PBMCs. Here the CDR3 reads CASSPFGGGSYNEQFF. DNA for the CDR3: TGTGCCAGCAGCCCCTTCGGGGGGGGCTCCTACAATGAGCAGTTCTTC.